This TCR beta chain stems from a study of blood T cell repertoires in COVID-19. Across the whole study: Acute and convalescent COVID-19 samples came from the United States, Italy and Spain. Nucleic acid was either cDNA or gDNA, and it came from T cells, B-cell-depleted T cells, or PBMCs.

Per the study methods: Amplifying reference gene primers gave estimates of nucleated cell counts. Generated by immunoSEQ multiplex PCR, the TCRdb table keeps only in-frame clones and is missing some. That table gives V, J and clone size, and the DNA gave D and trimming. The sample contains roughly 65,000 clones, approximately 85% of which appear only once. Trimming pared 9 bases from V and 5 bases from J, leaving 22 bases between. This CDR3 contains 15 residues. Germline V lookup: CDR1 MDHEN, CDR2 SYDVKM. The receptor was isolated from a woman at least 80 years old with active or convalescent COVID-19. Sequencing was performed on peripheral blood. This sequence joins TRBV28 and TRBJ1-1; D might be TRBD1 (6 bases). In DNA, the CDR3 is TGTGCCAGTCACATTCCGGGGGGGGCTGGAACTGAAGCTTTCTTT. Its translation is CASHIPGGAGTEAFF.